These T cell receptor beta chains were read from a single sample in a study of prognosis after radiotherapy for stage I lung cancer. A single record per CDR3 protein comes from TCRdb applying MiXCR to the multiplex PCR reads. Found here are about 15,000 distinct CDR3 sequences, around 15% of them singletons; the top ten hold more than 35%. The specimen was PBMCs, collected before or after stereotactic body radiation therapy (not recorded which). These receptors all stem from a donor over 45 with non-small cell lung cancer. CDR3s include the opening cysteine and the closing phenylalanine or tryptophan. D genes are given only for firm matches. Not all rows give a size; the values are once, few, many and, for expanded clones, a class.

V gene	clone size	J gene	D gene	CDR3 DNA	CDR3 protein
TRBV7-3	many	TRBJ2-1	.	TGTGCCAGCAGCTTAATGAAGTCCGCCTACAATGAGCAGTTCTTC	CASSLMKSAYNEQFF
TRBV6-5	many	TRBJ2-7	TRBD2	TGTGCCAGCAGTTACTCGGCTAGCGGGACCTACGAGCAGTACTTC	CASSYSASGTYEQYF
TRBV12-3/TRBV12-4	many	TRBJ2-1	TRBD2	TGTGCCAGCAGCAAAACCTCGATGACTAGCGGGTACAATGAGCAGTTCTTC	CASSKTSMTSGYNEQFF
TRBV2	many	TRBJ1-1	TRBD1	TGTGCCAGCAACAGGGGCCCGAACACTGAAGCTTTCTTT	CASNRGPNTEAFF
TRBV2	many	TRBJ1-5	.	TGTGCCAGCAGTGCGAGGCGGGGGGATAATCAGCCCCAGCATTTT	CASSARRGDNQPQHF
TRBV7-2	many	TRBJ1-6	TRBD1	TGTGCCAGCAGCCCCAGACAGGGTCAGGGTTCACCCCTCCACTTT	CASSPRQGQGSPLHF
TRBV11-2	many	TRBJ2-3	.	TGTGCCAGCAGCTTAAGTCGGGCAGATACGCAGTATTTT	CASSLSRADTQYF
TRBV18	many	TRBJ2-1	TRBD1	TGTGCCAGCTCACCGGGACAGGGAGGCAATGAGCAGTTCTTC	CASSPGQGGNEQFF
TRBV5-6	many	TRBJ2-3	.	TGTGCCAGCAGCTTGAGGACAGATACGCAGTATTTT	CASSLRTDTQYF
TRBV2	many	TRBJ1-4	TRBD1	TGTGCCAGCGGAGGCTCAGGGGGCCCAACTAATGAAAAACTGTTTTTT	CASGGSGGPTNEKLFF
TRBV9	many	TRBJ2-5	TRBD2	TGTGCCAGCAGCGGACGACTAGGGCGGGGGGGGGAGACCCAGTACTTC	CASSGRLGRGGETQYF
TRBV18	many	TRBJ1-1	TRBD1	TGTGCCAGCTCTCAACAGGGGGCGGGCACTGAAGCTTTCTTT	CASSQQGAGTEAFF
TRBV5-4	.	TRBJ2-5	TRBD2	TGTGCCAGCAGCTTCCGACTAGCAGGGGAGACCCAGTACTTC	CASSFRLAGETQYF
TRBV9	medium-sized	TRBJ2-1	TRBD2	TGTGCCAGCAGCGCGACTAGCTGGAGGGATGAGCAGTTCTTC	CASSATSWRDEQFF
TRBV6-1	many	TRBJ2-1	TRBD2	TGTGCCAGCATTAGTTATTCGGGGACTAGTAGGGAGCAGTTCTTC	CASISYSGTSREQFF
TRBV6-1	medium-sized	TRBJ2-7	TRBD2	TGTGCCAGCAGTGAGGGTTCTAGCGGGAGCTACGAGCAGTACTTC	CASSEGSSGSYEQYF
TRBV20-1	many	TRBJ2-2	TRBD2	TGCAGTGCTAGAGACCCTAGCGGGGGGAACACCGGGGAGCTGTTTTTT	CSARDPSGGNTGELFF
TRBV12-3/TRBV12-4	many	TRBJ2-5	.	TGTGCCAGCACTCGGGGCCGACTCCTGGAGACCCAGTACTTC	CASTRGRLLETQYF
TRBV10-3	many	TRBJ2-7	.	TGTGCCATCAGTCTGGGGGAGCGCGACGAGCAGTACTTC	CAISLGERDEQYF
TRBV5-1	many	TRBJ1-2	.	TGCGCCAGCAGCTTGTTGGGGGAAGGCTACACCTTC	CASSLLGEGYTF
TRBV6-4	many	TRBJ1-5	.	TGTGCCAGCAGTGACTATAAGAGGGGCAATCAGCCCCAGCATTTT	CASSDYKRGNQPQHF
TRBV4-1	many	TRBJ1-6	.	TGCGCCAGCAGCCAAGATCACAGGAGCTCCTATAATTCACCCCTCCACTTT	CASSQDHRSSYNSPLHF
TRBV19	many	TRBJ1-1	.	TGTGCCAGTAGTATACAGGGTAACACTGAAGCTTTCTTT	CASSIQGNTEAFF
TRBV6-2/TRBV6-3	many	TRBJ2-1	.	TGTGCCAGCAGTTACCCGAGTCGTGAGCAGTTCTTC	CASSYPSREQFF
TRBV28	many	TRBJ2-1	.	TGTGCCAGCAGTTTTTTGGGCTCCTACAATGAGCAGTTCTTC	CASSFLGSYNEQFF
TRBV18	many	TRBJ2-7	.	TGTGCCAGCTCATCAGGGCCCCGGAGCTCCTACGAGCAGTACTTC	CASSSGPRSSYEQYF
TRBV2	many	TRBJ2-3	TRBD2	TGTGCCAGCAGTGTAACTAGCGTCACAGATACGCAGTATTTT	CASSVTSVTDTQYF
TRBV7-9	once	TRBJ2-1	TRBD2	TGTGCCAGCAGCTTAGTGTTGGGAGTACTAGCGGGAGGTGGCAGTGAGCAGTTCTTC	CASSLVLGVLAGGGSEQFF
TRBV27	many	TRBJ2-3	.	TGTGCCAGCACCACTTCCAACCCATGGGATACGCAGTATTTT	CASTTSNPWDTQYF
TRBV6-1	many	TRBJ2-2	TRBD2	TGTGCCAGCAGTCGGGGGCTAGCGGGAGTTATTTTCGGGGAGCTGTTTTTT	CASSRGLAGVIFGELFF
TRBV5-1	many	TRBJ2-1	.	TGCGCCAGCAGCTTGGGATTGGGAAACAATGAGCAGTTCTTC	CASSLGLGNNEQFF
TRBV28	many	TRBJ2-5	TRBD1	TGTGCCAGCAGCGCGGACAGGGTAGACGAGACCCAGTACTTC	CASSADRVDETQYF
TRBV5-1	medium-sized	TRBJ2-2	TRBD1	TGCGCCAGCAGCTTGGGTGGGACAGCGAACACCGGGGAGCTGTTTTTT	CASSLGGTANTGELFF
TRBV6-1	.	TRBJ1-5	.	TGTGCCAGCTTGCCAGTCTATAGCAATCGGCCCCAGCATTTT	CASLPVYSNRPQHF
TRBV4-2	many	TRBJ2-3	.	TGTGCCAGCAGCCCTCATTCCGGGAGCACAGATACGCAGTATTTT	CASSPHSGSTDTQYF
TRBV30	medium-sized	TRBJ1-5	TRBD1	TGTGCCTGGAGTTCAACCGGGACAGGGAAAGACAATCAGCCCCAGCATTTT	CAWSSTGTGKDNQPQHF
TRBV27	many	TRBJ1-2	.	TGTGCCACCTTCAACGTTTGGGGAAGGGGGGGGTTTGGCTACACCTTC	CATFNVWGRGGFGYTF
TRBV19	many	TRBJ2-2	.	TGTGCCAGTAGTACAGGAGAGAACACCGGGGAGCTGTTTTTT	CASSTGENTGELFF
TRBV29-1	few	TRBJ2-5	.	TGCAGCGCCGAACTCGACAGGCTACAAGAGACCCAGTACTTC	CSAELDRLQETQYF
TRBV28	.	TRBJ1-6	.	TGTGCCAGCAGTGGGATTAATCCACCCCTCCACTTT	CASSGINPPLHF
TRBV7-6	many	TRBJ1-2	.	TGTGCCAGCAGCTTAGCGTCGACAGATAACTATGGCTACACCTTC	CASSLASTDNYGYTF
TRBV18	many	TRBJ1-2	TRBD1	TGTGCCAGCTCACCTACCCGGGACAGCTATGGCTACACCTTC	CASSPTRDSYGYTF
TRBV7-9	many	TRBJ2-5	.	TGTGCCAGCAGCCCCTTAGAGACCCAGTACTTC	CASSPLETQYF
TRBV18	many	TRBJ1-3	.	TGTGCCAGCTCACCAGGAGTTCAAGAAGGGGGACGAAACACCATATATTTT	CASSPGVQEGGRNTIYF
TRBV5-6	many	TRBJ2-1	.	TGTGCCAGCAGCTTGTGGCATGATTGGTCCAATGAGCAGTTCTTC	CASSLWHDWSNEQFF
TRBV29-1	.	TRBJ2-5	.	TGCAGCGTCGACAGATTCCAAGAGACCCAGTACTTC	CSVDRFQETQYF